These 17 T cell receptor beta chains originate from one sample sequenced in a study of T cells after yellow fever vaccination (dated by TCRdb to about 2019). The treatment or condition label, as the study defines it: live attenuated yellow fever vaccine strain. The library was obtained by 5' RACE. Sequencing was performed on an Illumina HiSeq 2500. TCRdb reprocessed the public reads (quality trimming at Q25 with fastp, clone calling with MiXCR) and kept in-frame beta chains. Identical CDR3 protein sequences are pooled into one entry, listed with their most common genes and DNA. For this sample the table gives under 90,000 distinct CDR3 sequences, of which approximately 7% were detected only once. 30% to 45% of the sample goes to the ten largest clones. The source was CD8+ T cells sorted from PBMCs, collected more than 40 days after the first yellow fever vaccination. These receptors were taken from a man between 18 and 35 years old who received the YFV17D yellow fever vaccine.

The J gene is TRBJ2-1, the V gene TRBV5-1; no clear D gene. The CDR3 covers 15 residues. The germline gives CDR1 SGHRS, CDR2 YFSETQ. The V gene lost 1 base and the J gene lost 0 bases, with 8 bases spanning the gap. The CDR3 loop is CASSLRTFSYNEQFF. The CDR3 DNA reads TGCGCCAGCAGCTTGCGAACCTTCTCCTACAATGAGCAGTTCTTC. Together with reference TRBV5-1 and TRBJ2-1, the CDR3 gives the full variable domain: KAGVTQTPRYLIKTRGQQVTLSCSPISGHRSVSWYQQTPGQGLQFLFEYFSETQRNKGNFPGRFSGRQFSNSRSEMNVSTLELGDSALYLCASSLRTFSYNEQFFGPGTRLTVL.

This clonotype showed up many times. The chain uses TRBV5-1 and TRBJ2-2; weak D call: TRBD2 (6 bases). The CDR3 has 15 residues. Per germline, CDR1 SGHRS and CDR2 YFSETQ. Between the trimmed V and J ends, which lost 4 bases and 4 bases, there was a span of 14 bases. In nucleotides, the CDR3 is TGCGCCAGCAGCCCTCGGGGGTGGTCCACCGGGGAGCTGTTTTTT. It codes for CASSPRGWSTGELFF.

This clonotype was seen more than once but under ten times. The chain links TRBV5-1 to TRBJ2-5, with 8 bases lining up with TRBD1. Trimming took 4 bases from V and 2 from J; bases not matched to a gene: 7. The CDR3 is 15 residues long. Per germline, CDR1 SGHRS and CDR2 YFSETQ. In nucleotides, the CDR3 is TGCGCCAGCAGCGCCGGGGACAGGACACAAGAGACCCAGTACTTC. Residues: CASSAGDRTQETQYF. The complete variable domain, with remaining parts taken from reference TRBV5-1 and TRBJ2-5, reads KAGVTQTPRYLIKTRGQQVTLSCSPISGHRSVSWYQQTPGQGLQFLFEYFSETQRNKGNFPGRFSGRQFSNSRSEMNVSTLELGDSALYLCASSAGDRTQETQYFGPGTRLLVL.

This clonotype appeared many times. This chain connects TRBV12-3 or TRBV12-4 to TRBJ2-4; unclear D gene. V gave up 3 bases and J gave up 3 bases, with 9 bases separating them. The CDR3 has 14 residues. The CDR3: CASSFSYGKNIQYF. The CDR3, as DNA: TGTGCCAGCAGTTTCAGTTATGGCAAAAACATTCAGTACTTC.

This clonotype was seen ten or more times. V gene TRBV4-3 combines with J gene TRBJ2-1; D possibly matches TRBD1 or TRBD2 (6 bases each). The CDR3 totals 17 residues. Trimming shortened V by 0 bases and J by 10 bases, and 22 bases separated the two germline ends. Germline CDR1 is LGHNA and CDR2 is YSLEER. CDR3 amino acids: CASSQDTRGDPSKEQFF. The CDR3 bases are TGCGCCAGCAGCCAAGACACTAGGGGGGACCCTTCTAAGGAGCAGTTCTTC.

The gene calls are TRBV5-1 and TRBJ2-1, with D possibly matching TRBD2 (5 bases). The CDR3 length is 13 residues. Trimming shortened V by 2 bases and J by 4 bases, and 7 bases separated the two germline ends. The germline CDR1 and CDR2 sequences are SGHRS and YFSETQ. CDR3 in amino acids: CASSFREYNEQFF. CDR3 DNA: TGCGCCAGCAGCTTTCGGGAATACAATGAGCAGTTCTTC.

There are a few counts of this clonotype. The V gene is TRBV19, the J gene TRBJ2-5; either TRBD1 or TRBD2 may supply D (5 bases each). The germline V gene has CDR1 LNHDA and CDR2 SQIVND (reference sequence). This CDR3 spans 15 amino acids. V lost 5 bases, J lost 5 bases, and 18 bases lay in between. The CDR3 DNA follows: TGTGCCAGTAGTGCCTTCCAGGGACCCTGGGAGACCCAGTACTTC. Its translation: CASSAFQGPWETQYF. Full variable domain (remainder filled in from reference TRBV19 and TRBJ2-5): DGGITQSPKYLFRKEGQNVTLSCEQNLNHDAMYWYRQDPGQGLRLIYYSQIVNDFQKGDIAEGYSVSREKKESFPLTVTSAQKNPTAFYLCASSAFQGPWETQYFGPGTRLLVL.

The table lists this clonotype with many counts. The chain has TRBV7-3 and TRBJ2-2; unclear D gene. The germline CDR1 and CDR2 sequences are SGHTA and FQGTGA. The CDR3 extends over 12 amino acids. Between the trimmed V and J ends, which lost 5 bases and 5 bases, there was a span of 6 bases. CDR3 bases: TGTGCCAGCAGCACTGATACCGGGGAGCTGTTTTTT. Amino acids: CASSTDTGELFF.

Remarks on this clonotype: The conserved final phenylalanine or tryptophan is absent from the CDR3, which likely points to a read error. This chain connects TRBV7-3 to TRBJ2-2; no definite D call. The CDR3 extends over 18 amino acids. Germline values: CDR1 SGHTA, CDR2 FQGTGA. The ends were cut back, 4 bases at V and 4 bases at J, with 22 bases in the middle. The CDR3 protein is CASSSQRVGPDITGELFL. CDR3 nucleotide sequence: TGTGCCAGCAGCTCGCAACGGGTGGGCCCAGACATCACCGGGGAGCTGTTTCTT.

This clonotype was recorded once. A much bigger clone sits one base away, suggesting this may be a read error. The chain uses TRBV7-9 and TRBJ2-5, with 14 bases fitting TRBD2. V lost 5 bases, J lost 1 base, and 6 bases stayed unmatched. This CDR3 region has 17 residues. Germline V gives CDR1 SEHNR, CDR2 FQNEAQ (reference sequence). CDR3 region: CASSDGTSGSTQETQYF. CDR3 sequence (DNA): TGTGCCAGCAGCGACGGGACTAGCGGGAGTACCCAAGAGACCCAGTACTTC.

This clonotype was observed many times. The chain links TRBV28 to TRBJ1-2, with 7 bases fitting TRBD1. Per germline, CDR1 MDHEN and CDR2 SYDVKM. The CDR3 contains 14 residues. The V segment lost 5 bases and the J segment 4 bases; nucleotides outside the gene matches: 7. CDR3 bases: TGTGCCAGCAGTCCCCGACAGGGAGTCTATGGCTACACCTTC. It encodes CASSPRQGVYGYTF.

At least ten counts were recorded for this clonotype. This sequence joins TRBV6-5 and TRBJ2-7; D is unclear. The V gene's germline CDR1 is MNHEY and CDR2 SVGAGI. V dropped 7 bases and J dropped 5 bases, with 9 bases sitting between them. The CDR3 has 11 amino acids. The CDR3 here is CASIGLDEQYV. The CDR3 bases are TGTGCCAGCATTGGCTTGGACGAGCAGTACGTC.

This clonotype was observed many times. This rearrangement joins TRBV27 to TRBJ2-1, with 9 bases lining up with TRBD2. This CDR3 has 15 residues. With V trimmed by 2 bases and J by 6 bases, 5 bases remained unmatched. CDR1 is MNHEY, CDR2 SMNVEV, per germline (reference sequence). For the CDR3, the DNA is TGTGCCAGCAGTTTAGGCGGGGGGGCAGGCAATGAGCAGTTCTTC. This gives the protein CASSLGGGAGNEQFF.

At least ten counts were recorded for this clonotype. The chain has TRBV5-1 and TRBJ2-1; D tentatively reads TRBD1 or TRBD2 (6 bases each). The V end lost 1 base, the J end lost 7 bases, and 15 bases lay between the germline ends. Per the germline V gene, CDR1 is SGHRS and CDR2 is YFSETQ. The CDR3 contains 15 residues. CDR3 region: CASSLYRGRTNEQFF. The CDR3 nucleotides are TGCGCCAGCAGCTTGTATCGGGGGCGGACTAATGAGCAGTTCTTC.

This clonotype was detected once. This may stem from a read error, because a much larger clone lies one nucleotide away. The chain carries TRBV7-2 and TRBJ2-3; D is unclear. This CDR3 has 15 amino acids. Germline V CDR1 and CDR2: SGHTA, FQGNSA. The chain's CDR3 is CSSSLGGSHTDTQYF. In DNA form, the CDR3 reads TGTTCCAGCAGCTTAGGTGGATCCCACACAGATACGCAGTATTTT. The full variable domain, rest sourced from reference TRBV7-2 and TRBJ2-3, is GAGVSQSPSNKVTEKGKDVELRCDPISGHTALYWYRQSLGQGLEFLIYFQGNSAPDKSGLPSDRFSAERTGGSVSTLTIQRTQQEDSAVYLCSSSLGGSHTDTQYFGPGTRLTVL.

This clonotype was detected only a few times. The chain links TRBV3-1 to TRBJ2-6; the D gene is possibly TRBD1 (5 bases). The CDR3 runs to 18 residues. Germline V gives CDR1 LGHDT, CDR2 YNNKEL (reference sequence). V was shortened by 0 bases and J by 0 bases, with 12 bases between the two germline ends. CDR3: CASSQDLAGISGANVLTF. As DNA, the CDR3 is TGTGCCAGCAGCCAAGATCTGGCAGGGATCTCTGGGGCCAACGTCCTGACTTTC.

This clonotype was counted many times. This chain uses TRBV4-1 with TRBJ2-1, with D perhaps TRBD1 (5 bases). The CDR3 covers 16 residues. V was clipped by 0 bases and J by 5 bases, with 14 bases between them. Germline CDR1 is MGHRA and CDR2 is YSYEKL. CDR3 nucleotide sequence: TGCGCCAGCAGCCAAGATGGGGCAGGACATGACAATGAGCAGTTCTTC. It encodes CASSQDGAGHDNEQFF.